Below are 26 T cell receptor beta chains sequenced from a single sample in a study of T cell clonality in common variable immunodeficiency (dated by TCRdb to 2013 to 2016). Summary of the overall study and its limitations: CVID TCRbeta sequences were reported to have fewer deletions and N-nucleotide insertions and to lack highly modified clones with 13 or more V deletions.

Library method: the immunoSEQ multiplex PCR assay. The source is immuneACCESS, and TCRdb retained only in-frame sequences with V and J called. Part of the clones is not carried over; for the studies checked, unresolved V genes explain less than half of this, and the remainder is unexplained. This sample shows around 20,000 clones, and none of them turns up only once. Of the sample, 2% to 2.5% falls within the top ten clones. For these TCRs, the target antigens are not known. Sequencing input: peripheral blood mononuclear cells. These receptors all stem from a human donor with common variable immunodeficiency.

The table lists this clone with many counts. The read is 3 residues too short to cover the CDR3 end, so that end is filled in from the germline J gene. The gene calls are TRBV5-1 and TRBJ1-2, with 9 bases aligning to TRBD1. V was pared by 6 bases and J by 4 bases, with 7 bases of the junction left unmatched. This CDR3 comprises 14 residues. CDR1 and CDR2 from the germline V gene are SGHRS and YFSETQ. The CDR3 spells CASTPTGGSYGYTF. Partial CDR3 DNA: TGCGCCAGCACCCCGACAGGGGGAAGCTATGGC.

A note on this clone: The read terminates 3 residues before the CDR3 end, so the remaining end is supplied by the germline J gene. This rearrangement joins TRBV19 to TRBJ2-1, with D unresolved. CDR1 is LNHDA, CDR2 SQIVND, per germline (reference sequence). The CDR3 spans 16 residues. The V end was cut by 5 bases, the J end by 4 bases, with 18 bases between. The CDR3 DNA, read in part, is TGTGCCAGTAGTCCCGGGTACCTTGATATATACAATGAG. Translation: CASSPGYLDIYNE. The CDR3 reads in full as CASSPGYLDIYNEQFF.

This clone was seen at least ten times. Coverage ceases 3 residues before the CDR3 finishes, and the germline J gene fills in the end. The V and J genes are TRBV29-1 and TRBJ1-1; TRBD1 aligns across 7 bases. With V trimmed by 7 bases and J by 4 bases, 12 bases remained unmatched. This CDR3 is 14 amino acids long. CDR1 is SQVTM, CDR2 ANQGSEA, per germline. Partial CDR3 DNA: TGCAGCGCCGCGCCGACAGGGAGGAGCACTGAA. Translated, it gives CSAAPTGRSTE. The entire CDR3 reads CSAAPTGRSTEAFF.

The table lists this clone with many counts. The read ends 3 residues shy of where the CDR3 ends; the end is completed using the germline J gene. This chain uses TRBV18 with TRBJ2-7; 7 bases line up with TRBD2. Trimming cost V 6 bases and J 0 bases; bases outside gene matches: 5. In germline, CDR1 is KGHSH, CDR2 LQKENI. This CDR3 is 14 amino acids long. The sequenced part of the CDR3 DNA is TGTGCCAGCTCCCTGGGACTACTCTCCTACGAG. It encodes CASSLGLLSYE. The whole CDR3 sequence is CASSLGLLSYEQYF.

This clone was detected many times. Read sequence stops 3 residues before the CDR3 end, and the germline J gene provides the missing end. V and J are TRBV4-2 and TRBJ2-1; D may be TRBD2 (6 bases). CDR1 is LGHNA and CDR2 is YNFKEQ in the germline V gene. V was pared by 4 bases and J by 5 bases, with 12 bases between. The CDR3 runs to 14 residues. The CDR3: CASSLQRVNNEQFF. CDR3 bases read: TGTGCCAGCAGCCTCCAGCGGGTAAACAATGAG.

In this sample, this clone turned up many times. The sample contains more than one DNA sequence encoding this CDR3. The part of the CDR3 DNA that was read is TGTGCCAGCACCATGAAGAGGGGGAATAGGGGGCTGGGTGAAAAA. Translated, it gives CASTMKRGNRGLGEK. The full-length CDR3 reads as CASTMKRGNRGLGEKLFF. The rearrangement links TRBV2 to TRBJ1-4; 7 nucleotides align to TRBD1. The read ends 3 residues before the CDR3 terminus; that terminus is restored from the germline J gene. The germline V gene encodes CDR1 SNHLY and CDR2 FYNNEI. J lost 7 bases, V lost 7 bases, and 21 bases had no gene match. The CDR3 extends over 18 amino acids. Complete variable domain (other parts from reference TRBV2 and TRBJ1-4): EPEVTQTPSHQVTQMGQEVILRCVPISNHLYFYWYRQILGQKVEFLVSFYNNEISEKSEIFDDQFSVERPDGSNFTLKIRSTKLEDSAMYFCASTMKRGNRGLGEKLFFGSGTQLSVL.

This clone was seen ten or more times. The read falls 3 residues short of the CDR3 end, and the missing part is taken from the germline J gene. The chain combines TRBV5-1 with TRBJ2-1, with 10 bases aligning to TRBD1. Germline values: CDR1 SGHRS, CDR2 YFSETQ. The CDR3 spans 17 residues. After removal of 2 bases from V and 3 bases from J, the junction contained 8 bases not matched to a gene. CDR3 loop: CASSLRSRTGGYNEQFF. The sequenced part of the CDR3 DNA is TGCGCCAGCAGCTTACGCTCTCGGACAGGGGGCTACAATGAG.

This clone has ten or more counts. The CDR3 end falls 3 residues outside the read, so it is completed with the germline J gene. This rearrangement joins TRBV6-2 or TRBV6-3 to TRBJ2-3; 7 bases fit TRBD2. After removal of 6 bases from V and 5 bases from J, the junction contained 8 bases not matched to a gene. The germline CDR1 and CDR2 sequences are MNHEY and SVGEGT. This CDR3 has 14 residues. CDR3 region: CASRPQAGEDTQYF. Incomplete CDR3 DNA: TGTGCCAGCAGGCCCCAGGCGGGGGAAGATACG.

This clone has ten or more counts. The sequenced part of the CDR3 DNA is TGTGCCAGCAGCTGGGACAGGTTGAACACTGAA. It is translated as CASSWDRLNTE. The full CDR3 reads CASSWDRLNTEAFF. The rearrangement links TRBV7-2 to TRBJ1-1; TRBD1 matches at 8 bases. With the read ending 3 residues before the CDR3 end, the germline J gene is used to fill in that end. V dropped 4 bases and J dropped 0; count of bases not matched to a gene: 1. Germline-derived CDR1 and CDR2 are SGHTA and FQGNSA. CDR3 length: 14 residues.

This clone was seen repeatedly, ten times or more. The read is 3 residues too short to cover the CDR3 end, so that end is filled in from the germline J gene. The chain carries TRBV6-2 or TRBV6-3 and TRBJ1-1, with D possibly being TRBD1 (6 bases). Trimming took off 7 bases at V and 4 bases at J, with 13 bases between the two ends. The CDR3 loop spans 13 amino acids. Germline loops: CDR1 MNHEY, CDR2 SVGEGT. The CDR3 bases that were read are TGTGCCAGCAATCAACAGGGACCCACTGAA. Translated, it gives CASNQQGPTE. The CDR3 in its entirety is CASNQQGPTEAFF.

This clone was counted at least ten times. The read terminates 3 residues before the CDR3 end, so the remaining end is supplied by the germline J gene. The chain carries TRBV11-3 and TRBJ2-1; 9 positions match TRBD1. V was clipped by 5 bases and J by 4 bases; unmatched bases: 6. This CDR3 is built from 15 residues. CDR1 is SGHNT and CDR2 is YENEEA in the germline V gene. Incomplete CDR3 DNA: TGTGCCAGCAGCCCAACCGGGACAGGGTACAATGAG. Translating it yields CASSPTGTGYNE. In full, the CDR3 is CASSPTGTGYNEQFF.

The sample holds many counts of this clone. The CDR3 extends 3 residues past the end of the read, so its final part is completed from the germline J gene. The chain links TRBV4-1 to TRBJ1-5; perhaps TRBD1 as D (5 bases). This CDR3 spans 17 amino acids. Germline CDR1 MGHRA, CDR2 YSYEKL. Trimming took 5 bases from V and 2 from J, leaving 19 bases between them. The DNA read from the CDR3 is TGCGCCAGCAGCTTGGCACAGGCCGCCGGAGGCAATCAGCCC. Translating it yields CASSLAQAAGGNQP. The full CDR3 is CASSLAQAAGGNQPQHF.

This clone was seen repeatedly, ten times or more. From the germline J gene comes the end of the CDR3, since the read stops 3 residues before it. The rearrangement joins TRBV2 to TRBJ1-1, with 7 bases matching TRBD1. Germline loops: CDR1 SNHLY, CDR2 FYNNEI. The CDR3 contains 14 residues. The ends lost 5 bases at V and 3 bases at J; junction bases unmatched: 6. CDR3 in amino acids: CASSNRGGDTEAFF. Partial CDR3 DNA: TGTGCCAGCAGTAACAGGGGAGGTGACACTGAA.

This clone was detected many times. Read coverage stops 3 residues before the CDR3 terminus; the germline J gene supplies the remainder. The chain links TRBV14 to TRBJ2-5, with TRBD1 matching 10 bases. The junction had 7 bases not matched to a gene; V was cut back by 4 bases and J by 5 bases. The CDR3 has 15 residues. Per germline, CDR1 SGHDN and CDR2 FVKESK. CDR3 in amino acids: CASSLRDRGDETQYF. Partial CDR3 DNA: TGTGCCAGCAGCCTCCGGGACAGGGGTGACGAGACC.

The table lists this clone with many counts. The read comes to an end 3 residues before the CDR3 does, leaving the germline J gene to fill in the end. The V call is TRBV2, the J call TRBJ2-3; the D gene is possibly TRBD2 (6 bases). The ends were cut back, 9 bases at V and 1 base at J, with 17 bases in the middle. CDR1 is SNHLY, CDR2 FYNNEI, per germline. This CDR3 has 15 residues. The CDR3 DNA, read in part, is TGTGCCAGTGGGGCCTCCACGGGGGGCACAGATACG. Translated: CASGASTGGTDT. The complete CDR3 reads CASGASTGGTDTQYF.

This clone appeared many times. A junction end diverges from the germline sequence, so it may reflect a read error. The read stops 3 residues short of the end of the CDR3; the missing end is completed from the germline J gene. The V call is TRBV4-2, the J call TRBJ1-2; 7 bases are shared with TRBD1. The CDR3 length is 15 residues. CDR1 is LGHNA and CDR2 is YNFKEQ in the germline V gene. The DNA read from the CDR3 is TGCGCCAGCAGCCAATCTATCCAGGGGGGTTATGGC. Its protein product is CASSQSIQGGYG. The full-length CDR3 reads as CASSQSIQGGYGYTF.

In this sample, this clone turned up many times. The sequence runs out 3 residues before the end of the CDR3; the remainder is reconstructed from the germline J gene. The chain employs TRBV11-2 and TRBJ2-1, with a weak D call TRBD2 (6 bases). Germline assignment: CDR1 SGHAT and CDR2 FQNNGV. The CDR3 consists of 15 residues. Trimming pared 2 bases from V and 5 bases from J, leaving 13 bases between. The chain's CDR3 is CASSLNGGPHNEQFF. The sequenced part of the CDR3 DNA is TGTGCCAGCAGCTTAAACGGGGGTCCTCACAATGAG.

This clone was observed many times. The read terminates 3 residues before the CDR3 end, so the remaining end is supplied by the germline J gene. The chain couples TRBV6-2 or TRBV6-3 to TRBJ2-3; 8 bases align to TRBD2. With 2 bases clipped from V and 1 base from J, the junction kept 8 bases outside the gene matches. Germline V gives CDR1 MNHEY, CDR2 SVGEGT. The CDR3 runs 17 residues. The CDR3 loop is CASSYEGLAGRTDTQYF. The part of the CDR3 DNA that was read is TGTGCCAGCAGTTACGAAGGGCTAGCGGGCCGCACAGATACG.

The table lists this clone with many counts. With the read ending 3 residues before the CDR3 end, the germline J gene is used to fill in that end. V is TRBV4-2 and J is TRBJ2-1; 7 bases are a match to TRBD2. V was pared by 5 bases and J by 0 bases, with 1 base of the junction left unmatched. From germline, CDR1 is LGHNA and CDR2 YNFKEQ. This CDR3 is built from 14 residues. The CDR3 protein is CASSSGGSYNEQFF. Incomplete CDR3 DNA: TGTGCCAGCAGCTCGGGGGGCTCCTACAATGAG.

This clone was counted at least ten times. Incomplete CDR3 DNA: TGTGCCAGTAGTAACCCCAGGGCCCCAACTAATGAAAAA. Translating gives CASSNPRAPTNEK. The entire CDR3 protein reads CASSNPRAPTNEKLFF. This chain uses TRBV19 with TRBJ1-4, with D maybe TRBD1 (5 bases). The read terminates 3 residues before the CDR3 end, so the remaining end is supplied by the germline J gene. This CDR3 has 16 amino acids. Germline CDR1 LNHDA, CDR2 SQIVND (reference sequence). Trimming cost V 4 bases and J 0 bases, with 12 bases left between them.

In this sample, this clone turned up many times. The read ends 3 residues before the CDR3 terminus; that terminus is restored from the germline J gene. The chain is built from TRBV7-2 and TRBJ2-7, with 7 bases identical to TRBD1. The germline V gene has CDR1 SGHTA and CDR2 FQGNSA. J gave up 0 bases and V 2 bases, and 4 bases lay outside the gene matches. This CDR3 contains 15 residues. CDR3 loop: CASSLSAGGSYEQYF. The sequenced part of the CDR3 DNA is TGTGCCAGCAGCTTATCTGCAGGGGGCTCCTACGAG.

This clone has at least ten counts. Read sequence stops 3 residues before the CDR3 end, and the germline J gene provides the missing end. The genes are TRBV10-3 and TRBJ2-3; D may correspond to TRBD1 or TRBD2 (6 bases each). Germline loops: CDR1 ENHRY, CDR2 SYGVKD. V lost 6 bases and J lost 5, with 15 bases in between. CDR3 size: 14 residues. The covered CDR3 bases are TGTGCCATCAGACAGGGCGGGACGGGAGATACG. Encoded protein: CAIRQGGTGDT. In full, the CDR3 reads CAIRQGGTGDTQYF.

This clone appeared many times. Partial CDR3 DNA: TGTGCCAGCAGCTTTAGCGGGGGGTTTACCTACGAG. This encodes CASSFSGGFTYE. The whole CDR3 sequence is CASSFSGGFTYEQYF. The chain uses TRBV7-2 and TRBJ2-7, with TRBD2 identical over 10 bases. Read coverage stops 3 residues before the CDR3 terminus; the germline J gene supplies the remainder. Germline CDR1 and CDR2: SGHTA and FQGNSA. With 3 bases clipped from V and 2 bases from J, the junction kept 4 bases outside the gene matches. This CDR3 contains 15 residues.

This clone was found a few times. One junction end does not reproduce the germline sequence, and a read error may be involved. The read is 3 residues too short to cover the CDR3 end, so that end is filled in from the germline J gene. The chain links TRBV7-9 to TRBJ1-2, with D tentatively TRBD1 (5 bases). CDR3 length equals 14 residues. The germline V gene encodes CDR1 SEHNR and CDR2 FQNEAQ (reference sequence). The CDR3 region is CSSSFGGSNYGYTF. Partial CDR3 DNA: TGTTCCAGCAGCTTCGGGGGGTCTAACTATGGC.

This clone came up many times. The observed sequence ends 3 residues before the CDR3 terminus, with the missing tail filled in from the germline J gene. V is TRBV7-9 and J is TRBJ1-4; D is uncertain. The CDR3 is made up of 14 amino acids. Germline CDR1 reads SEHNR; CDR2 reads FQNEAQ (reference sequence). V was pared by 0 bases and J by 7 bases, with 9 bases between. The CDR3 loop is CASSLAVAVEKLFF. CDR3 DNA, as far as it was read: TGTGCCAGCAGCTTAGCGGTGGCAGTTGAAAAA.

Ten or more counts support this clone. CDR3 sequence: CASSPSGEYTEAFF. CDR3 DNA, as far as it was read: TGTGCCAGCTCACCATCAGGTGAATACACTGAA. This chain uses TRBV18 with TRBJ1-1; the D is unclear. The CDR3 end falls 3 residues outside the read, so it is completed with the germline J gene. CDR1 KGHSH and CDR2 LQKENI come from the germline V gene. V shed 2 bases and J shed 3 bases, with 10 bases lying between them. This CDR3 has 14 amino acids. Variable domain in full (rest from reference TRBV18 and TRBJ1-1): NAGVMQNPRHLVRRRGQEARLRCSPMKGHSHVYWYRQLPEEGLKFMVYLQKENIIDESGMPKERFSAEFPKEGPSILRIQQVVRGDSAAYFCASSPSGEYTEAFFGQGTRLTVV.